One T cell receptor (beta chain) is described in this entry. Its antigen is not identified. The source of the sample is a study of T cell responses to AZD1222 COVID-19 vaccine. V dropped 0 bases and J dropped 0 bases, with 6 bases sitting between them. CDR3 length: 15 residues. The germline gives CDR1 GTSNPN, CDR2 SVGIG (reference sequence). Assay used: immunoSEQ multiplex PCR; TCRdb lists only in-frame clones, some missing. Here the sample spans 120,000 or so clones, about 91% being singletons. Study-wide findings and caveats: Spike-specific TCR breadth and depth grew following two AZD1222 doses. Unmutated variant regions reportedly attract nearly half of all spike-specific TCRs.

The chain carries TRBV30 and TRBJ2-6, with D unclear. The TCR was taken from an adult in good health. The material was peripheral blood, obtained on day 0 of AZD1222 vaccination. The CDR3 is CAWSVDASGANVLTF. The DNA for the CDR3 is TGTGCCTGGAGTGTAGACGCCTCTGGGGCCAACGTCCTGACTTTC.